This note documents a single TCR beta chain sequence. Its specificity is not known. Within the sample, other DNA sequences also encode this same CDR3. This sample is part of a study of T cell responses to AZD1222 COVID-19 vaccine. Study-wide points: Close to half of all spike-specific TCRs reportedly target regions of the variants that are unmutated.

The assay was immunoSEQ multiplex PCR, and TCRdb's table has in-frame clones only and misses some. Here the sample spans about 92,000 clones, under 90% being singletons. Trimming took 2 bases from V and 3 from J, leaving 5 bases between them. Germline V gene lookup returns CDR1 MNHNS and CDR2 SASEGT. This CDR3 has 12 residues. This sample comprised peripheral blood, obtained on day 0 of AZD1222 vaccination. V is TRBV6-1 and J is TRBJ2-7, with D unresolved. The clonotype comes from an adult in good health. CDR3: CASSERSYEQYF. The CDR3 nucleotides read TGTGCCAGCAGTGAACGCAGCTACGAGCAGTACTTC.